This is a list of T cell receptor beta chains from one sample in a study of blood T cell repertoires in COVID-19. The data were produced by immunoSEQ multiplex PCR, yet TCRdb's version contains in-frame clones alone and is incomplete. The data show over 300,000 clones, roughly nine tenths seen once. Sequenced sample: peripheral blood. These receptors were collected from a man aged 40-49 years with acute or convalescent COVID-19. Each CDR3 is given with its conserved first and last residue. The order of the fields is CDR3 DNA, CDR3 protein, D gene, J gene, V gene, clone size. A D gene is named only where the DNA matches it firmly. Only part of the rows carry a size: once, few, many, or a class if the clone is expanded.

CDR3nt: TGTGCCTTCCCCCGGGACAGGGAACATGGCTACACCTTC; CDR3aa: CAFPRDREHGYTF; d_gene: TRBD1; j_gene: TRBJ1-2; v_gene: TRBV30; abundance: -
CDR3nt: TGTGCCTGGAGTGTTCAGGGAAGAGTTTCACCCCTCCACTTT; CDR3aa: CAWSVQGRVSPLHF; d_gene: -; j_gene: TRBJ1-6; v_gene: TRBV30; abundance: -
CDR3nt: TGTGCCAGCTCACCGACCGGACAGAACAATCAGCCCCAGCATTTT; CDR3aa: CASSPTGQNNQPQHF; d_gene: -; j_gene: TRBJ1-5; v_gene: TRBV18; abundance: -
CDR3nt: TGTGCCAGCTCACCGAGGACTAAGGGATTCCAAGAGACCCAGTACTTC; CDR3aa: CASSPRTKGFQETQYF; d_gene: -; j_gene: TRBJ2-5; v_gene: TRBV18; abundance: -
CDR3nt: TGTGCCAGCAGCTTAGTGGCTAGCGTATACAATGAGCAGTTCTTC; CDR3aa: CASSLVASVYNEQFF; d_gene: -; j_gene: TRBJ2-1; v_gene: TRBV7-2; abundance: -
CDR3nt: TGTGCCAGCGCCATTCCGGGACAGCATAACGAGCAGTACTTC; CDR3aa: CASAIPGQHNEQYF; d_gene: TRBD1; j_gene: TRBJ2-7; v_gene: TRBV28; abundance: -
CDR3nt: TGTGCCAGCAGCTTATACGGGACAGATAATTCACCCCTCCACTTT; CDR3aa: CASSLYGTDNSPLHF; d_gene: TRBD1; j_gene: TRBJ1-6; v_gene: TRBV7-3; abundance: -
CDR3nt: TGTGCCAGCAGTTCGACTCCCGGGGAGCTGTTTTTT; CDR3aa: CASSSTPGELFF; d_gene: -; j_gene: TRBJ2-2; v_gene: TRBV12-3/TRBV12-4; abundance: once
CDR3nt: TGTGCCTGGAGTGGGACTAGCTACGAGCAGTACTTC; CDR3aa: CAWSGTSYEQYF; d_gene: TRBD2; j_gene: TRBJ2-7; v_gene: TRBV30; abundance: few
CDR3nt: TGTGCCAGCAGCTCCGTGCAGGGGGAGTACAATGAGCAGTTCTTC; CDR3aa: CASSSVQGEYNEQFF; d_gene: TRBD1; j_gene: TRBJ2-1; v_gene: TRBV9; abundance: -
CDR3nt: TGTGCCAGCAGTTTATGGCCGATGGGACAGAATGAAAAACTGTTTTTT; CDR3aa: CASSLWPMGQNEKLFF; d_gene: TRBD1; j_gene: TRBJ1-4; v_gene: TRBV27; abundance: -
CDR3nt: TGCGCCAGCAGCCCCCGACAATCCTACACAGATACGCAGTATTTT; CDR3aa: CASSPRQSYTDTQYF; d_gene: -; j_gene: TRBJ2-3; v_gene: TRBV4-1; abundance: -
CDR3nt: TGCGCCAGCAGCCCACAGGAGGGCTGGGGCACCGGGGAGCTGTTTTTT; CDR3aa: CASSPQEGWGTGELFF; d_gene: -; j_gene: TRBJ2-2; v_gene: TRBV4-1; abundance: -
CDR3nt: TGTGCCAGCAGCTCCGGACTGCTTAATTCACCCCTCCACTTT; CDR3aa: CASSSGLLNSPLHF; d_gene: -; j_gene: TRBJ1-6; v_gene: TRBV7-2; abundance: -
CDR3nt: TGTGCCAGCAGCCTAACCTCCCGTGCAGGGGGCGGGGAGCAGTTCTTC; CDR3aa: CASSLTSRAGGGEQFF; d_gene: TRBD1; j_gene: TRBJ2-1; v_gene: TRBV7-3; abundance: -
CDR3nt: TGTGCCAGCAGCCAGGAGGCCATGAACACTGAAGCTTTCTTT; CDR3aa: CASSQEAMNTEAFF; d_gene: -; j_gene: TRBJ1-1; v_gene: TRBV6-5; abundance: -
CDR3nt: TGTGCCAGCAGCGTAGGGGGGCCGAGTGAGCAGTACTTC; CDR3aa: CASSVGGPSEQYF; d_gene: -; j_gene: TRBJ2-7; v_gene: TRBV9; abundance: -
CDR3nt: TGTGCCAGCAGAGAGGACACCAAGGGCACTGAAGCTTTCTTT; CDR3aa: CASREDTKGTEAFF; d_gene: -; j_gene: TRBJ1-1; v_gene: TRBV6-5; abundance: -
CDR3nt: TGTGCCAGTAGTGTAGCGGGGGGGCCTCTCGGGGAGCTGTTTTTT; CDR3aa: CASSVAGGPLGELFF; d_gene: TRBD2; j_gene: TRBJ2-2; v_gene: TRBV19; abundance: -
CDR3nt: TGTGCCAGCAGTAGAATACAGGGTCAATATGCCGAGCAGTACTTC; CDR3aa: CASSRIQGQYAEQYF; d_gene: -; j_gene: TRBJ2-7; v_gene: TRBV6-5; abundance: -
CDR3nt: TGTGCCAGCAGCTCCGGGCCCGGGGAAATCCATTCCTATGGCTACACCTTC; CDR3aa: CASSSGPGEIHSYGYTF; d_gene: -; j_gene: TRBJ1-2; v_gene: TRBV7-2; abundance: -
CDR3nt: TGTGCCAGCAGCTTAACGGGACAGGGTTACGAGCAGTACTTC; CDR3aa: CASSLTGQGYEQYF; d_gene: TRBD1; j_gene: TRBJ2-7; v_gene: TRBV11-2; abundance: -
CDR3nt: TGTGCCAGCTCACCCGGACAGTCTAATGAAAAACTGTTTTTT; CDR3aa: CASSPGQSNEKLFF; d_gene: -; j_gene: TRBJ1-4; v_gene: TRBV18; abundance: -
CDR3nt: TGTGCCAGCAGCTCGGTCAGGGGCAATCAGCCCCAGCATTTT; CDR3aa: CASSSVRGNQPQHF; d_gene: -; j_gene: TRBJ1-5; v_gene: TRBV6-5; abundance: -
CDR3nt: TGTGCCAGCAGTTTTTTTGAGGGAAACACCATATATTTT; CDR3aa: CASSFFEGNTIYF; d_gene: -; j_gene: TRBJ1-3; v_gene: TRBV28; abundance: -
CDR3nt: TGTGCCACCAGTTGGTCGGTCACTGAAGCTTTCTTT; CDR3aa: CATSWSVTEAFF; d_gene: -; j_gene: TRBJ1-1; v_gene: TRBV28; abundance: -
CDR3nt: TGTGCCAGCAGCTTAGTCCCCCAGGGGGAGCAGTACTTC; CDR3aa: CASSLVPQGEQYF; d_gene: -; j_gene: TRBJ2-7; v_gene: TRBV11-3; abundance: -
CDR3nt: TGTGCCAGCACGGGACACGCAACTAATGAAAAACTGTTTTTT; CDR3aa: CASTGHATNEKLFF; d_gene: -; j_gene: TRBJ1-4; v_gene: TRBV3-1/TRBV3-2; abundance: once
CDR3nt: TGCGCCAGCAGCTTGGTGTCCAGGTACTCCTACGAGCAGTACTTC; CDR3aa: CASSLVSRYSYEQYF; d_gene: -; j_gene: TRBJ2-7; v_gene: TRBV5-1; abundance: -
CDR3nt: TGCGCCAGCAGCCAAGGTACCGGGGGGGTCTTCTCCTACGAGCAGTACTTC; CDR3aa: CASSQGTGGVFSYEQYF; d_gene: TRBD2; j_gene: TRBJ2-7; v_gene: TRBV4-3; abundance: few
CDR3nt: TGTGCCCGCGGGGTGTTGGGGATACACTTTGAAGCTTTCTTT; CDR3aa: CARGVLGIHFEAFF; d_gene: -; j_gene: TRBJ1-1; v_gene: TRBV30; abundance: -
CDR3nt: TGTGCCAGCAGCCTGGAGGGGAACACTGAAGCTTTCTTT; CDR3aa: CASSLEGNTEAFF; d_gene: -; j_gene: TRBJ1-1; v_gene: TRBV6-5; abundance: few
CDR3nt: TGTGCCAGCAGTGGTTCAGGTCGAGAGCAGTACTTC; CDR3aa: CASSGSGREQYF; d_gene: -; j_gene: TRBJ2-7; v_gene: TRBV2; abundance: -
CDR3nt: TGTGTCTACAGTGGCTACACCTTC; CDR3aa: CVYSGYTF; d_gene: -; j_gene: TRBJ1-2; v_gene: TRBV2; abundance: few
CDR3nt: TGTGCCAGCAGCCTCCGAGCGGGAGAGTATGAGCAGTTCTTC; CDR3aa: CASSLRAGEYEQFF; d_gene: TRBD2; j_gene: TRBJ2-1; v_gene: TRBV7-9; abundance: -
CDR3nt: TGTGCCAGCAGGGGGACAGCAACTAATGAAAAACTGTTTTTT; CDR3aa: CASRGTATNEKLFF; d_gene: TRBD1; j_gene: TRBJ1-4; v_gene: TRBV2; abundance: few
CDR3nt: TGTGCCATCAGTGGACAGAACACTGAAGCTTTCTTT; CDR3aa: CAISGQNTEAFF; d_gene: -; j_gene: TRBJ1-1; v_gene: TRBV10-3; abundance: -
CDR3nt: TGTGCCAGTAGTGGACAGGGGGGCACTGAAGCTTTCTTT; CDR3aa: CASSGQGGTEAFF; d_gene: TRBD1; j_gene: TRBJ1-1; v_gene: TRBV19; abundance: -
CDR3nt: TGTGCCAGCAGTCCTCGACAGGGGGCGAGCTATGGCTACACCTTC; CDR3aa: CASSPRQGASYGYTF; d_gene: TRBD1; j_gene: TRBJ1-2; v_gene: TRBV28; abundance: -
CDR3nt: TGTGCCAGCAGCCAAGGGGCCCCGTGGAGCTACACCTTC; CDR3aa: CASSQGAPWSYTF; d_gene: -; j_gene: TRBJ1-2; v_gene: TRBV3-1/TRBV3-2; abundance: -
CDR3nt: TGCGCCAGCAGCCCGGGACTAGCGGGGGGATCCGGGGAGCTGTTTTTT; CDR3aa: CASSPGLAGGSGELFF; d_gene: TRBD2; j_gene: TRBJ2-2; v_gene: TRBV5-1; abundance: -
CDR3nt: TGTGCCAGCAGCGTCGGAACAGGGTGGAACACTGAAGCTTTCTTT; CDR3aa: CASSVGTGWNTEAFF; d_gene: -; j_gene: TRBJ1-1; v_gene: TRBV5-8; abundance: -
CDR3nt: TGTGCCAGCAGTGACGAGGGAAGGGACACCGGGGAGCTGTTTTTT; CDR3aa: CASSDEGRDTGELFF; d_gene: -; j_gene: TRBJ2-2; v_gene: TRBV6-4; abundance: -
CDR3nt: TGTGCCAGCAGTTCCACAGGGGGCTCTGGAAACACCATATATTTT; CDR3aa: CASSSTGGSGNTIYF; d_gene: TRBD1; j_gene: TRBJ1-3; v_gene: TRBV6-5; abundance: -
CDR3nt: TGTGCCAGCAGCCCCGGACAGGGGGTTTGGACAGATACGCAGTATTTT; CDR3aa: CASSPGQGVWTDTQYF; d_gene: TRBD1; j_gene: TRBJ2-3; v_gene: TRBV7-9; abundance: -
CDR3nt: TGTGCCAGCAAGAGATTTGGCAATCAGCCCCAGCATTTT; CDR3aa: CASKRFGNQPQHF; d_gene: -; j_gene: TRBJ1-5; v_gene: TRBV6-5; abundance: once
CDR3nt: TGTGCCACCAGTGATCCTACAGGGGACGGCAGGAGAGGGTACAATGAGCAGTTCTTC; CDR3aa: CATSDPTGDGRRGYNEQFF; d_gene: TRBD1; j_gene: TRBJ2-1; v_gene: TRBV24-1; abundance: -
CDR3nt: TGCGCCAGCAGCCAAGATCGGGTTTGGGATGAAAAACTGTTTTTT; CDR3aa: CASSQDRVWDEKLFF; d_gene: -; j_gene: TRBJ1-4; v_gene: TRBV4-3; abundance: once
CDR3nt: TGTGCCAGCAGTTTCTTCGGGGGCACTGAAGCTTTCTTT; CDR3aa: CASSFFGGTEAFF; d_gene: -; j_gene: TRBJ1-1; v_gene: TRBV28; abundance: -
CDR3nt: TGTGCCAGCAGTATGAATAGCGGGAGCCGTGGACAATACGAGCAGTACTTC; CDR3aa: CASSMNSGSRGQYEQYF; d_gene: TRBD2; j_gene: TRBJ2-7; v_gene: TRBV27; abundance: -
CDR3nt: TGTGCCAGCAGCCCCCCCCGAGGGAGAGAGGCAGATACGCAGTATTTT; CDR3aa: CASSPPRGREADTQYF; d_gene: -; j_gene: TRBJ2-3; v_gene: TRBV7-9; abundance: -